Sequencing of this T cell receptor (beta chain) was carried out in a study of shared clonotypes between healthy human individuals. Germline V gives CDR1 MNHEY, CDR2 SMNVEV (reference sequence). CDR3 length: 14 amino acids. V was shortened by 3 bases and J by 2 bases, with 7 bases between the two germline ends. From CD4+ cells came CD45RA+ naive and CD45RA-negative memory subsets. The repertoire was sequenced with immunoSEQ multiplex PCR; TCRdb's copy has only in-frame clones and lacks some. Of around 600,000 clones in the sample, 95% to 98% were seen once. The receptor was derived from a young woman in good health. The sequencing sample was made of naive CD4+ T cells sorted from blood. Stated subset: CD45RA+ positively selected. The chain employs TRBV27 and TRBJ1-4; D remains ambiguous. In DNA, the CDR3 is TGTGCCAGCAGTTTGGTCAGGACTAATGAAAAACTGTTTTTT. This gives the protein CASSLVRTNEKLFF.